This T cell receptor beta chain originates from a study of shared clonotypes between healthy human individuals. Findings and caveats of the study: Blood was the only sampled material, and tissue repertoires likely differ.

Nashville, Tennessee was home to all donors, who were Caucasian adults. With regard to this clone: What it binds is unknown.

Every immunoSEQ plate was one replicate of a subset's evenly spread DNA. TCRdb's copy holds only in-frame clones and misses some; the assay was immunoSEQ multiplex PCR. The sample comprises approximately 320,000 clones, around 72% of which are singletons, and 10% rests with the top ten. Germline-derived CDR1 and CDR2 are MNHEY and SVGAGI. This CDR3 is built from 14 residues. Losses at the gene ends were 6 bases for V and 7 bases for J; bases not matched to a gene: 3. The J gene is TRBJ2-1, the V gene TRBV6-5; 13 bases agree with TRBD2. The clonotype originates from a man aged 30 to 45 in good health. The sequenced sample was memory CD4+ T cells sorted from blood. Subset specified: CD45RA-negative fraction. The CDR3 DNA reads as TGTGCCAGCAGCCGGACTAGCGGGAGAAATGAGCAGTTCTTC. Amino acid sequence: CASSRTSGRNEQFF.